This T cell receptor (beta chain) originates from a study of shared clonotypes between healthy human individuals. TCRdb keeps only in-frame clones here, not all; method: immunoSEQ multiplex PCR. The profile covers about 2.1 million clones, with over 85% appearing a single time and around 1.7% taken by the ten largest. Positively selected for CCR7, the CD45RO-negative cells used as naive CD8 cells excluded terminally differentiated effector memory CD45RA+ cells. This sequence was found in a man aged 18 to 35 in good health. Some clones in this sample may be carry-over from other donors' samples. The sample taken for sequencing was naive CD8+ T cells from PBMCs.

The CDR3 reads CASSPYHYEQYF. CDR3 DNA sequence: TGTGCCAGCAGTCCCTATCACTACGAGCAGTACTTC. The J gene is TRBJ2-7, the V gene TRBV6-6; no firm D call. This CDR3 has 12 amino acids. With 5 bases removed from V and 3 bases from J, the gap between germline ends came to 8 bases. Germline CDR1 MNHNY, CDR2 SVGAGI (reference sequence).